The clone carrying this TCR beta chain was seen ten or more times. Its antigen remains unidentified. These data are taken from a study of identical twins. The length of the CDR3 is 11 residues. Trimming removed 2 bases at V and 1 base at J, with 2 bases between. The germline V gene has CDR1 DFQATT and CDR2 SNEGSKA (reference sequence). TCRdb re-called the 5' RACE reads through MiXCR, storing one row per CDR3 protein. The sample has about 570,000 distinct CDR3 sequences, around 9.6% seen once; the top ten hold roughly 3%. Findings and caveats of the study: The presence of invariant MAIT and iNKT cells could partly confound analyses of zero-insertion sequences. Memory repertoires lacked the insertion deficit that abundant cord blood beta clonotypes showed.

These data were also reused for a study on yellow fever vaccine responses in identical twins.

V gene TRBV20-1 combines with J gene TRBJ1-1; no clear D. Sequenced input: PBMCs. The TCR comes from a woman aged 18-35 years in good health. The CDR3 DNA sequence: TGCAGTGCTAGACAGAACACTGAAGCTTTCTTT. Encoded protein: CSARQNTEAFF.